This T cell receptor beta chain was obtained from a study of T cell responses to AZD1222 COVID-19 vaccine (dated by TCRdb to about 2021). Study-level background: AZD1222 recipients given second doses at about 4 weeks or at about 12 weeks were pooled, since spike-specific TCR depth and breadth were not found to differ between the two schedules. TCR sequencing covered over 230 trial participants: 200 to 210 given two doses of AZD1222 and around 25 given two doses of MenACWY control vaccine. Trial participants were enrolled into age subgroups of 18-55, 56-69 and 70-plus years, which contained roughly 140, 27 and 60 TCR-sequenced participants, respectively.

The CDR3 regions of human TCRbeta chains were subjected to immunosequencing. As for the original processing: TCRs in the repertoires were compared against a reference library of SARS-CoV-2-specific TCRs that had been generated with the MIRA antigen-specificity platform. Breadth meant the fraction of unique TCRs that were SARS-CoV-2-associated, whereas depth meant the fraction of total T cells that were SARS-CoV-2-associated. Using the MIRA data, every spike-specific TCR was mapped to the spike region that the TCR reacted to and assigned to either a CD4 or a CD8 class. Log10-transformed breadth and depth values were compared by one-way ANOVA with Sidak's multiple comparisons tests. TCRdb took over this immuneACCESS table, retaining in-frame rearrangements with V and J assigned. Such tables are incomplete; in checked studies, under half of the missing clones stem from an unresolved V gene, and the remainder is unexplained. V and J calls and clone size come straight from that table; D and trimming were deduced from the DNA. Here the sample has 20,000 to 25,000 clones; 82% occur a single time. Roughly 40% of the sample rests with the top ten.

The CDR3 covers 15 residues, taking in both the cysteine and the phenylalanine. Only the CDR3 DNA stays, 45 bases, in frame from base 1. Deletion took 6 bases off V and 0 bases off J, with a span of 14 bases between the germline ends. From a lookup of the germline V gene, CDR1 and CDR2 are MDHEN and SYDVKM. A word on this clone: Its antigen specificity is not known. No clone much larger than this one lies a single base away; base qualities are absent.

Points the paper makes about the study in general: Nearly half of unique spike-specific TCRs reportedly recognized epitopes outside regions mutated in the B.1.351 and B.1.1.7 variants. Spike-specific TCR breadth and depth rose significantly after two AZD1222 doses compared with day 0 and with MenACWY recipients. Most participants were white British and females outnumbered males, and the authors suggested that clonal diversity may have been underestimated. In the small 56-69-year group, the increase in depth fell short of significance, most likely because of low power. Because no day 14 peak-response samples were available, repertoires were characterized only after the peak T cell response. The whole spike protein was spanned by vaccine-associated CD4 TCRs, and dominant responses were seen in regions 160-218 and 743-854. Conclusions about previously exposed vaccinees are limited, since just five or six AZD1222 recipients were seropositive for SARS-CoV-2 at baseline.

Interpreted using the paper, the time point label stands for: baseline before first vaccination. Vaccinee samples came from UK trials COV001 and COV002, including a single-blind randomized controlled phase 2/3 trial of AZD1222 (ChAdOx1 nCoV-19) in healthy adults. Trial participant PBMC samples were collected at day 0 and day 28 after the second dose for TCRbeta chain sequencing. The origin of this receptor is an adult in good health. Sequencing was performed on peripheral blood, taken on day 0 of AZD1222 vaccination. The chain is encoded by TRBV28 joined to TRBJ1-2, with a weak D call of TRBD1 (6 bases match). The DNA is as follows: TGTGCCAGCAGCGAAGGGGGTGGGGCTAACTATGGCTACACCTTC. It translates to CASSEGGGANYGYTF.